The 18 T cell receptor beta chains below come from one sample, sequenced in a study of T cells in Graves' hyperthyroidism and ophthalmopathy. Amplification yielded TCR beta CDR3 regions, with RNA transcripts as the source. A first-round RT-PCR of the TCR CDR3 used the HTBI primer set. MiXCR, run by TCRdb on the multiplex PCR reads, gives a single entry per CDR3 protein. The sample lists some 320,000 distinct CDR3 sequences; around 13% were seen once. Sequenced: blood. The receptor set was obtained from a woman aged 40 to 55 with Graves' ophthalmopathy.

At least ten counts were recorded for this clonotype. The chain couples TRBV7-2 to TRBJ1-1; D ambiguous. V was clipped by 5 bases and J by 1 base, with 11 bases between them. CDR3 length equals 14 residues. Looked up from germline, CDR1 is SGHTA and CDR2 is FQGNSA. The CDR3 sequence: CASSPQTRNTEAFF. CDR3 nucleotide sequence: TGTGCCAGCAGCCCTCAGACCCGGAACACTGAAGCTTTCTTT.

This clonotype was detected a few times. The V call is TRBV20-1, the J call TRBJ1-2, with a possible D match to TRBD1 (5 bases). The CDR3 runs 14 residues. The ends were cut back, 3 bases at V and 3 bases at J, with 14 bases in the middle. Germline-derived CDR1 and CDR2 are DFQATT and SNEGSKA (reference sequence). CDR3 in DNA: TGCAGTGCTAGCTTGGGACCCGCGTACTATGGCTACACCTTC. Translated, it gives CSASLGPAYYGYTF.

In this sample, this clonotype turned up many times. V gene TRBV6-1 combines with J gene TRBJ2-1, with 9 positions matching TRBD2. CDR3 length: 19 residues. V trimming: 0 bases; J trimming: 8 bases; junction bases outside the gene matches: 17. Germline-derived CDR1 and CDR2 are MNHNS and SASEGT. The CDR3: CASSEAPGSGGSKRDEQFF. The CDR3 DNA sequence: TGTGCCAGCAGTGAAGCGCCTGGAAGCGGGGGGTCAAAACGGGATGAGCAGTTCTTC.

DNA for the CDR3: TGTGCCAGGGCCGGGGGTCCTGCTAACAATGAGCAGTTCTTC. Translation gives CARAGGPANNEQFF. The chain carries TRBV2 and TRBJ2-1, with D possibly matching TRBD2 (6 bases). Germline loops: CDR1 SNHLY, CDR2 FYNNEI. The V end lost 9 bases, the J end lost 5 bases, and 17 bases lay between the germline ends. The CDR3 covers 14 residues.

This clonotype was observed many times. The chain carries TRBV29-1 and TRBJ2-7; TRBD2 matches at 13 bases. Germline V CDR1 and CDR2: SQVTM, ANQGSEA. V lost 3 bases, J lost 6 bases, and 2 bases stayed unmatched. The CDR3 extends over 13 amino acids. DNA for the CDR3: TGCAGCGTTGAGGGGACTAGCGGGACCGAGCAGTACTTC. This sequence encodes CSVEGTSGTEQYF.

Ten or more counts support this clonotype. The chain links TRBV2 to TRBJ1-1; a weak D match, TRBD1 (6 bases). Germline CDR1 reads SNHLY; CDR2 reads FYNNEI. Trimming shortened V by 2 bases and J by 1 base, and 11 bases separated the two germline ends. CDR3 length: 15 residues. The CDR3 sequence: CASSERGAQNTEAFF. CDR3 DNA sequence: TGTGCCAGCAGTGAAAGGGGGGCGCAGAACACTGAAGCTTTCTTT.

This clonotype was counted only a few times. In nucleotides, the CDR3 is TGTGCCAGTAGTATGCAGGGTGTCTCTACCGGGGAGCTGTTTTTT. Translated, it gives CASSMQGVSTGELFF. V gene TRBV19 combines with J gene TRBJ2-2; D perhaps matches TRBD1 (5 bases). The CDR3 length is 15 residues. Germline values: CDR1 LNHDA, CDR2 SQIVND (reference sequence). V dropped 3 bases and J dropped 5 bases, with 13 bases sitting between them. Full variable domain (missing parts from reference TRBV19 and TRBJ2-2): DGGITQSPKYLFRKEGQNVTLSCEQNLNHDAMYWYRQDPGQGLRLIYYSQIVNDFQKGDIAEGYSVSREKKESFPLTVTSAQKNPTAFYLCASSMQGVSTGELFFGEGSRLTVL.

This clonotype showed up many times. V gene TRBV7-9 combines with J gene TRBJ2-1; maybe TRBD1 (7 bases). Per germline, CDR1 SEHNR and CDR2 FQNEAQ (reference sequence). The CDR3 totals 13 residues. Trimming pared 1 base from V and 9 bases from J, leaving 10 bases between. The CDR3 DNA sequence: TGTGCCAGCAGCTTAGGACAGGGAGGTGAGCAGTTCTTC. Translation gives CASSLGQGGEQFF.

This clonotype was observed at least ten times. The genes are TRBV6-1 and TRBJ2-7; D may be TRBD1 (5 bases). V was shortened by 5 bases and J by 7 bases, with 21 bases between the two germline ends. Germline V lookup: CDR1 MNHNS, CDR2 SASEGT. The CDR3 spans 15 residues. CDR3: CASSSTGSTPGEQYF. CDR3 nucleotides: TGTGCCAGCAGTAGCACAGGTTCCACCCCGGGTGAGCAGTACTTC.

About this clonotype: Sequence at one end of the junction differs from germline and may be a read error. The rearrangement links TRBV5-1 to TRBJ2-2, with D unclear. The CDR3 has 16 residues. Germline CDR1 and CDR2: SGHRS and YFSETQ. The CDR3, as DNA: TGCACCAGCAGCTTGGCCGGCTCCGCGAACACCGGGGAGCTGTTTTTT. Its translation is CTSSLAGSANTGELFF.

This clonotype was counted at least ten times. J is TRBJ2-7 and V is TRBV20-1; tentatively, D is TRBD2 (5 bases). Between the trimmed V and J ends, which lost 3 bases and 4 bases, there was a span of 19 bases. Germline CDR1 and CDR2: DFQATT and SNEGSKA (reference sequence). The CDR3 has 15 residues. In DNA, the CDR3 is TGCAGTGCTAGTGATGAAACTAGACGGTTGTACGAGCAGTACTTC. Protein sequence: CSASDETRRLYEQYF.

This clonotype was observed many times. The chain links TRBV20-1 to TRBJ2-7; unclear D gene. Germline loops: CDR1 DFQATT, CDR2 SNEGSKA (reference sequence). Trimming pared 3 bases from V and 2 bases from J, leaving 11 bases between. The CDR3 contains 13 residues. The CDR3 sequence: CSASPDLAYEQYF. CDR3 DNA: TGCAGTGCTAGTCCGGACCTTGCCTACGAGCAGTACTTC.

This clonotype has at least ten counts. V usage is TRBV27 and J usage is TRBJ2-1, with 8 bases fitting TRBD2. Germline CDR1 and CDR2: MNHEY and SMNVEV (reference sequence). The CDR3 extends over 13 amino acids. Losses at the gene ends were 3 bases for V and 10 bases for J; bases not matched to a gene: 5. The CDR3 region has the DNA TGTGCCAGCAGTTTTGGTCGGGGGGGGGAGCAGTTCTTC. Its translation: CASSFGRGGEQFF.

This clonotype occurred a few times. The chain uses TRBV20-1 and TRBJ2-3, with 8 nucleotides matching TRBD2. The CDR3 is 14 residues long. Germline trimming cut 6 bases from V and 5 bases from J; bases unmatched to any gene: 10. Germline V gene data show CDR1 as DFQATT and CDR2 as SNEGSKA (reference sequence). CDR3 DNA: TGCAGTGCAAAGGCCGGGGGGGCTATAGATACGCAGTATTTT. It translates to CSAKAGGAIDTQYF.

This clonotype has more than one count but fewer than ten. The chain couples TRBV10-1 to TRBJ2-1; TRBD2 aligns across 10 bases. V lost 3 bases and J lost 4; bases outside the gene matches: 6. The germline gives CDR1 WNHNN, CDR2 SYGVQD (reference sequence). The CDR3 covers 16 residues. CDR3 sequence: CASSDLAGELYNEQFF. The CDR3 region has the DNA TGCGCCAGCAGTGACCTAGCGGGAGAGTTATACAATGAGCAGTTCTTC.

The chain employs TRBV19 and TRBJ1-5, with D possibly being TRBD1 (5 bases). CDR3 size: 13 residues. Germline assignment: CDR1 LNHDA and CDR2 SQIVND (reference sequence). Trimming left V 10 bases short and J 7 bases short, with 17 bases between. The CDR3 nucleotides read TGTGCCACCTTGGACGGTTGGGGGCAGCCCCAGCATTTT. It is translated as CATLDGWGQPQHF.

In this sample, this clonotype turned up many times. The J gene is TRBJ2-5, the V gene TRBV15; 8 positions agree with TRBD1. CDR1 and CDR2 from the germline V gene are LNHNV and YYDKDF (reference sequence). The CDR3 consists of 17 residues. Unmatched junction bases numbered 11, after V lost 0 bases and J lost 5 bases. CDR3 coding DNA: TGTGCCACCAGCAGAGAAAAAACCCTCGGGACAGGCGAGACCCAGTACTTC. This sequence encodes CATSREKTLGTGETQYF.

This clonotype was found many times. The DNA for the CDR3 is TGTGCCAGCAGTTATTCGACTAGAGGCACAGATACGCAGTATTTT. Encoded protein: CASSYSTRGTDTQYF. The rearrangement joins TRBV6-6 to TRBJ2-3; weak D call: TRBD2 (6 bases). In germline, CDR1 is MNHNY, CDR2 SVGAGI (reference sequence). This CDR3 is built from 15 residues. Trimming removed 3 bases at V and 1 base at J, with 11 bases between.